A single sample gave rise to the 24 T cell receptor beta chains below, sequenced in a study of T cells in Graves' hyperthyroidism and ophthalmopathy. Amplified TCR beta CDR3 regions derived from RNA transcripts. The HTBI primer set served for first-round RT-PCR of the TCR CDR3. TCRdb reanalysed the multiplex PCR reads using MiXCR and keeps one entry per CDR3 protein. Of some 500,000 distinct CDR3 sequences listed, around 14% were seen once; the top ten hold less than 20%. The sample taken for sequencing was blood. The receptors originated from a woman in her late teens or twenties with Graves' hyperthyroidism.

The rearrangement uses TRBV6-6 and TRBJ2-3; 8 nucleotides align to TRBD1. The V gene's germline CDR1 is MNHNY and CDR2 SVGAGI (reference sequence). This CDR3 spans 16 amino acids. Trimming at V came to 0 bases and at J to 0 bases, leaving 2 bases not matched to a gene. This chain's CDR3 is CASSYSGQGSTDTQYF. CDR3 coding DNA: TGTGCCAGCAGTTACTCAGGACAGGGTAGCACAGATACGCAGTATTTT.

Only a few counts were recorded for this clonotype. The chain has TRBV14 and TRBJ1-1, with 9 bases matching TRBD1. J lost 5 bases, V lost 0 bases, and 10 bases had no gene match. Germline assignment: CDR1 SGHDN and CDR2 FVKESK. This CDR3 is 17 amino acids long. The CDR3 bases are TGTGCCAGCAGCCAAGAACAGGGGGCCGGGCGTCGAACTGAAGCTTTCTTT. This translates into CASSQEQGAGRRTEAFF.

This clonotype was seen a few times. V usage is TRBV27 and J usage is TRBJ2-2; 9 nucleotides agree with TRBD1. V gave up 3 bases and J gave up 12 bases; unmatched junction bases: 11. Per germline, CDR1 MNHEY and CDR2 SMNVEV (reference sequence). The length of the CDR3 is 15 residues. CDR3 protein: CASSFWDRVRRKLFF. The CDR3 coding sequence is TGTGCCAGCAGTTTCTGGGACAGGGTCCGCCGGAAGCTGTTTTTT.

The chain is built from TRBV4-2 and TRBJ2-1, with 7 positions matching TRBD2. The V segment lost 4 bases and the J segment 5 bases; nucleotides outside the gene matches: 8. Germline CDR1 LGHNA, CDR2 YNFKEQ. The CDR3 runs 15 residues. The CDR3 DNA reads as TGTGCCAGCAGCCTTACTAGCGAAGGACACAATGAGCAGTTCTTC. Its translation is CASSLTSEGHNEQFF.

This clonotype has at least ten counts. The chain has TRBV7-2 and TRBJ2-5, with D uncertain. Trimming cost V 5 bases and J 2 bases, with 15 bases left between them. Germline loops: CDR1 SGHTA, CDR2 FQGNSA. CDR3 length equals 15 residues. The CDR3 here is CASSPTPRKQETQYF. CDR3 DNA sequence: TGTGCCAGCAGCCCAACCCCCAGGAAACAAGAGACCCAGTACTTC.

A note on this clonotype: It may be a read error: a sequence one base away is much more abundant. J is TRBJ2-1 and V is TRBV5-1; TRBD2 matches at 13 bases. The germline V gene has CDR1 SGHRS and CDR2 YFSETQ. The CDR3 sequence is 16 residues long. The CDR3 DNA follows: TGCGCCAGCAGCCCCACCGGGACTAGCGGGAACAATGGGCAGTTCTTC. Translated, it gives CASSPTGTSGNNGQFF.

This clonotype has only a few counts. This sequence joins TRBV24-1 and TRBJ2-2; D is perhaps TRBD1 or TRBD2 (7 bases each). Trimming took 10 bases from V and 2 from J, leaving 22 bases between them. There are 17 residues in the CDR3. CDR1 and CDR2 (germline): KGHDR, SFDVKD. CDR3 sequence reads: CATKSGTDKRNTGELFF. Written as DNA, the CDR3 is TGTGCCACGAAAAGCGGGACAGATAAACGAAACACCGGGGAGCTGTTTTTT.

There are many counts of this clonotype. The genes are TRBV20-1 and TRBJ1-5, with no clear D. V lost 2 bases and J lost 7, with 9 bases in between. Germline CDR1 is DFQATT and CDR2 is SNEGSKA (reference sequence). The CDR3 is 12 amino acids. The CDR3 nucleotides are TGCAGTGCTAGATACGGGAACCAGCCCCAGCATTTT. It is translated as CSARYGNQPQHF.

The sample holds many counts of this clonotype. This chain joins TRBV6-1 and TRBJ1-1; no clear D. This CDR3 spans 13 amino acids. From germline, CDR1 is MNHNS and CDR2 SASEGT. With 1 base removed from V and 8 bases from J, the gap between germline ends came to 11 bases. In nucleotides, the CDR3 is TGTGCCAGCAGTGAAGGCCCGCCGAGGGAAGCTTTCTTT. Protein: CASSEGPPREAFF.

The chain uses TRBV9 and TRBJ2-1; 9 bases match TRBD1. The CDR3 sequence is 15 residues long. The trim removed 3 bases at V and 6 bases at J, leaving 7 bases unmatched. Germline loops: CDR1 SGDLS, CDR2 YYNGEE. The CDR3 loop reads CASSGLRDRVNEQFF. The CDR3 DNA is TGTGCCAGCAGCGGCTTGAGGGACAGGGTCAATGAGCAGTTCTTC.

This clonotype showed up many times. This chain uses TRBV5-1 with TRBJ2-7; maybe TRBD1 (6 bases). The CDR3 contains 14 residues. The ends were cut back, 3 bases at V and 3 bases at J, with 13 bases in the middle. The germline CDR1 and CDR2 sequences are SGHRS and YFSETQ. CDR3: CASSSGSQGYEQYF. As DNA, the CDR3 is TGCGCCAGCAGCTCGGGGTCACAGGGCTACGAGCAGTACTTC. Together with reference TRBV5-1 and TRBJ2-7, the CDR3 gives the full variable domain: KAGVTQTPRYLIKTRGQQVTLSCSPISGHRSVSWYQQTPGQGLQFLFEYFSETQRNKGNFPGRFSGRQFSNSRSEMNVSTLELGDSALYLCASSSGSQGYEQYFGPGTRLTVT.

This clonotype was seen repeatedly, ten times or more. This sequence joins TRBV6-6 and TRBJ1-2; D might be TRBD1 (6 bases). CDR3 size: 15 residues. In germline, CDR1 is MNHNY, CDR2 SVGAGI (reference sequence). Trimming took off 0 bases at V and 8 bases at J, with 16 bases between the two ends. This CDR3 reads CASSYSRTAMRGYTF. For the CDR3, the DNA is TGTGCCAGCAGTTACTCGAGGACAGCAATGCGGGGCTACACCTTC.

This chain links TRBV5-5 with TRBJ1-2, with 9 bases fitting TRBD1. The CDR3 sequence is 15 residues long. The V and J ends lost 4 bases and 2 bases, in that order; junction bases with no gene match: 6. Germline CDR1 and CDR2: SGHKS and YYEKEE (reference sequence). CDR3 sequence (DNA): TGTGCCAGCAGCCAGGACAGGGGATCAAACTATGGCTACACCTTC. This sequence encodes CASSQDRGSNYGYTF.

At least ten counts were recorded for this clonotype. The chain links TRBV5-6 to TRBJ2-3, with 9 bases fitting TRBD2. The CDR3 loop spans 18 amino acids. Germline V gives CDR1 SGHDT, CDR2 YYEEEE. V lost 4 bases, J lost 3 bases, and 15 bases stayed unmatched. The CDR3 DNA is TGTGCCAGCAGCCCACTAAGACTTAGCGGGAGCCTAACAGATACGCAGTATTTT. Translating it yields CASSPLRLSGSLTDTQYF. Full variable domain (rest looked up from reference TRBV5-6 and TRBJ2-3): DAGVTQSPTHLIKTRGQQVTLRCSPKSGHDTVSWYQQALGQGPQFIFQYYEEEERQRGNFPDRFSGHQFPNYSSELNVNALLLGDSALYLCASSPLRLSGSLTDTQYFGPGTRLTVL.

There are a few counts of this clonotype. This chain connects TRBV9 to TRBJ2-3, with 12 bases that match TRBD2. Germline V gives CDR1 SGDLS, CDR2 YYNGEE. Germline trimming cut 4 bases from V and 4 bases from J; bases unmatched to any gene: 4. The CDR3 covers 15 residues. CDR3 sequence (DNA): TGTGCCAGCAGCCCTAGCGGGAGGGTGGCAGATACGCAGTATTTT. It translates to CASSPSGRVADTQYF.

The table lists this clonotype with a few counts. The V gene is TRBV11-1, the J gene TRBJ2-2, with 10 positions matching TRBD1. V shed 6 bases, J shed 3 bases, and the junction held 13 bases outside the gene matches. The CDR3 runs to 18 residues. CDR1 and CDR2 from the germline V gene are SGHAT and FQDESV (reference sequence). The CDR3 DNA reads TGTGCCAGCAGTCACTGGACAGGGGGATGGTTGGACACCGGGGAGCTGTTTTTT. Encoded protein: CASSHWTGGWLDTGELFF.

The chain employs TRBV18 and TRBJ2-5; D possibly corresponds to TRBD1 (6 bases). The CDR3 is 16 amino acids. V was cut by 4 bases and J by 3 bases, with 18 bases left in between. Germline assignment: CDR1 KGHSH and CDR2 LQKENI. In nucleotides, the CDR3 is TGTGCCAGCTCACTTCCGACAGGACCAGAGAAAGAGACCCAGTACTTC. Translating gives CASSLPTGPEKETQYF.

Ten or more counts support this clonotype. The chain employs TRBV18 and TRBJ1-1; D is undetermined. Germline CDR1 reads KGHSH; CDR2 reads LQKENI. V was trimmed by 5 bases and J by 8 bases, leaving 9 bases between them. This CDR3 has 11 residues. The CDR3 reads CASSGLNEAFF. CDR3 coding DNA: TGTGCCAGCTCAGGACTGAACGAAGCTTTCTTT.

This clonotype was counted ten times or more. The CDR3 reads CASSYRTGSSYEQYV. The CDR3 nucleotides read TGTGCCAGCAGTTACCGCACAGGGAGCTCCTACGAGCAGTACGTC. The V call is TRBV6-2 or TRBV6-3, the J call TRBJ2-7; D perhaps matches TRBD1 (6 bases). V shed 2 bases and J shed 0 bases, with 11 bases lying between them. CDR3 length: 15 amino acids. The germline V gene encodes CDR1 MNHEY and CDR2 SVGEGT.

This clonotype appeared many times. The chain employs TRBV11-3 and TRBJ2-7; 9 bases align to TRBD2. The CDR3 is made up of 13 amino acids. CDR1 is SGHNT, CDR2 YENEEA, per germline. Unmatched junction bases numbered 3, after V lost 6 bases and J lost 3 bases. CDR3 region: CASSLSGSYEQYF. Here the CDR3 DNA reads TGTGCCAGCAGTCTTAGCGGGAGCTACGAGCAGTACTTC.

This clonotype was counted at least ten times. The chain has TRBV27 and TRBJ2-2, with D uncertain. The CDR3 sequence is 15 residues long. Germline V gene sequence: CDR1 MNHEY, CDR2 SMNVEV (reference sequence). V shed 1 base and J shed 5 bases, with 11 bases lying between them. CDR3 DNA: TGTGCCAGCAGTTTATTATTCCGCCAAACCGGGGAGCTGTTTTTT. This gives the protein CASSLLFRQTGELFF.

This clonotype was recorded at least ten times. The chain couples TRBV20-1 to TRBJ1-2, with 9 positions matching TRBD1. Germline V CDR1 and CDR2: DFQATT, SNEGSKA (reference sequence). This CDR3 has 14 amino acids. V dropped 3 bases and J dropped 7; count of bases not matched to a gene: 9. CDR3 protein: CSASPSDRGGGYTF. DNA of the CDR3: TGCAGTGCTAGCCCCTCGGACAGGGGCGGTGGCTACACCTTC.

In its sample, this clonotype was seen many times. This CDR3 reads CASSLETSASPLHF. The CDR3 DNA sequence: TGCGCCAGCAGCTTGGAAACCTCGGCTTCACCCCTCCACTTT. The J gene is TRBJ1-6, the V gene TRBV5-1; D unresolved. Trimming pared 0 bases from V and 9 bases from J, leaving 10 bases between. This CDR3 spans 14 amino acids. Germline V gives CDR1 SGHRS, CDR2 YFSETQ.

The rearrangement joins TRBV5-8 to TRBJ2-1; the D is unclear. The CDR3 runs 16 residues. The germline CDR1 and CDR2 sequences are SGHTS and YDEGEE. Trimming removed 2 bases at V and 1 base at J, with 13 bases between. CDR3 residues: CASSLFARRSYNEQFF. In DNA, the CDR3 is TGTGCCAGCAGCTTATTTGCTAGAAGATCCTACAATGAGCAGTTCTTC. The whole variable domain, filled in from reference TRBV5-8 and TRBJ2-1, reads EAGVTQSPTHLIKTRGQQATLRCSPISGHTSVYWYQQALGLGLQFLLWYDEGEERNRGNFPPRFSGRQFPNYSSELNVNALELEDSALYLCASSLFARRSYNEQFFGPGTRLTVL.